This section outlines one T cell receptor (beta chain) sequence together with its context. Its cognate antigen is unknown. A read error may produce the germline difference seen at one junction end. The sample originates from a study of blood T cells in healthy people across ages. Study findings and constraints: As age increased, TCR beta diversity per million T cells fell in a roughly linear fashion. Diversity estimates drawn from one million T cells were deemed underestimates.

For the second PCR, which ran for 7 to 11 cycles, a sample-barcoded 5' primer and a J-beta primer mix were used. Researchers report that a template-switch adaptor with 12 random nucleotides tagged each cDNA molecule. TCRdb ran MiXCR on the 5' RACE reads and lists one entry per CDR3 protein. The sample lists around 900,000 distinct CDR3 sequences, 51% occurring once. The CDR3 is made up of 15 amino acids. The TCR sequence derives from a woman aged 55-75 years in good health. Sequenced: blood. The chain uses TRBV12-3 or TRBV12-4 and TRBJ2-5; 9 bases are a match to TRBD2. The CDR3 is CASSLRSGSLETQYF. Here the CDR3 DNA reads TGTGCCAGTAGTTTACGTAGCGGGAGCCTAGAGACCCAGTACTTC.